The 4 T cell receptor beta chains listed next were all sequenced from one sample in a study of beta chain features in type 1 diabetes. Reverse transcribing all isolated RNA meant expressed TCRB transcripts were sequenced. Data came from immunoSEQ multiplex PCR; TCRdb stores just in-frame clones and leaves some out. Here the sample spans tens of thousands of clones, approximately 62% being singletons. Material: Tregs from blood. The receptors come from a woman aged 18-29 years in good health.

The gene calls are TRBV7-2 and TRBJ2-1; 7 nucleotides match TRBD2. The J segment lost 4 bases and the V segment lost 5 bases, leaving 8 bases of the junction unmatched. In germline, CDR1 is SGHTA, CDR2 FQGNSA. The CDR3 is 15 amino acids. CDR3 DNA sequence: TGTGCCAGCAGCCTGGGACTAACCGCATACAATGAGCAGTTCTTC. As protein: CASSLGLTAYNEQFF.

The V call is TRBV6-5, the J call TRBJ2-5, with D possibly TRBD2 on 5 matching bases. CDR1 and CDR2 (germline): MNHEY, SVGAGI. This CDR3 has 14 amino acids. The V end lost 5 bases, the J end lost 4 bases, and 14 bases lay between the germline ends. CDR3 coding DNA: TGTGCCAGCAGTGAAACCCTAGCTCCAGAGACCCAGTACTTC. Protein product: CASSETLAPETQYF.

V and J are TRBV7-2 and TRBJ2-3; 11 nucleotides match TRBD1. Germline loops: CDR1 SGHTA, CDR2 FQGNSA. There are 17 residues in the CDR3. V was pared by 4 bases and J by 4 bases, with 10 bases of the junction left unmatched. Written as DNA, the CDR3 is TGTGCCAGCAGCTCCCGCCGGACAGGGGGCCCGTCAGATACGCAGTATTTT. Amino acids: CASSSRRTGGPSDTQYF.

The chain has TRBV5-1 and TRBJ2-5, with 8 bases identical to TRBD2. Germline values: CDR1 SGHRS, CDR2 YFSETQ. The CDR3 covers 14 residues. Unmatched junction bases numbered 8, after V lost 8 bases and J lost 2 bases. The CDR3 sequence is CASVEGTRQETQYF. In DNA form, the CDR3 reads TGCGCCAGTGTGGAAGGGACTAGACAAGAGACCCAGTACTTC.